What follows are 14 T cell receptor beta chains derived from one specimen sequenced in a study of cytomegalovirus exposure and HLA in healthy donors. PCR was performed using 60 Vbeta and 13 Jbeta primers. TCRdb's table, derived via immunoSEQ multiplex PCR, lists solely in-frame clones and lacks some. This table has 100,000 to 150,000 clones, 65% to 85% appearing once. The sequenced material came from PBMCs. These receptors were taken from a woman in her thirties or forties in good health and CMV-seronegative.

This chain uses TRBV19 with TRBJ1-4, with a tentative D call TRBD1 (5 bases). The CDR3 is made up of 16 amino acids. V was trimmed by 6 bases and J by 0 bases, leaving 14 bases between them. The germline gives CDR1 LNHDA, CDR2 SQIVND (reference sequence). The DNA of the CDR3 is TGTGCCAGTAGCCACAGGTCGGCCGCAACTAATGAAAAACTGTTTTTT. This encodes CASSHRSAATNEKLFF.

A few counts support this clone. This chain links TRBV19 with TRBJ2-1; 10 bases align to TRBD2. CDR3 length: 19 residues. The V gene end was trimmed by 1 base and the J gene end by 0 bases; junction bases not matched to a gene: 9. CDR1 is LNHDA and CDR2 is SQIVND in the germline V gene (reference sequence). Here the CDR3 DNA reads TGTGCCAGTAGTATAGGTCTAGCGGGGGACTACAGCTCCTACAATGAGCAGTTCTTC. This codes for CASSIGLAGDYSSYNEQFF. The complete variable domain, with remaining parts taken from reference TRBV19 and TRBJ2-1, reads DGGITQSPKYLFRKEGQNVTLSCEQNLNHDAMYWYRQDPGQGLRLIYYSQIVNDFQKGDIAEGYSVSREKKESFPLTVTSAQKNPTAFYLCASSIGLAGDYSSYNEQFFGPGTRLTVL.

The chain combines TRBV28 with TRBJ1-1, with a possible D match to TRBD1 (6 bases). V was pared by 3 bases and J by 8 bases, with 19 bases between. The CDR3 is 15 amino acids. The germline V gene encodes CDR1 MDHEN and CDR2 SYDVKM. The CDR3 DNA reads as TGTGCCAGCAGTTTGGGTAGCGGGGGGCGCGTGGAAGCTTTCTTT. This codes for CASSLGSGGRVEAFF.

CDR3 region: CASSVEAGGEQFF. Here the CDR3 DNA reads TGTGCCAGCAGCGTAGAGGCCGGGGGTGAGCAGTTCTTC. This chain links TRBV9 with TRBJ2-1, with D possibly matching TRBD2 (6 bases). V lost 0 bases and J lost 9, with 10 bases in between. This CDR3 contains 13 residues. Germline lookup yields CDR1 SGDLS and CDR2 YYNGEE.

V gene TRBV5-1 combines with J gene TRBJ2-7; TRBD2 aligns across 8 bases. Germline V gene sequence: CDR1 SGHRS, CDR2 YFSETQ. The CDR3 loop spans 15 amino acids. J lost 5 bases, V lost 1 base, and 8 bases had no gene match. The CDR3 bases are TGCGCCAGCAGCTTGTGGGCGGGAGGTGTGGACGAGCAGTACTTC. It encodes CASSLWAGGVDEQYF.

The chain carries TRBV2 and TRBJ2-7, with TRBD2 matching over 11 bases. Unmatched junction bases numbered 3, after V lost 1 base and J lost 10 bases. Germline lookup yields CDR1 SNHLY and CDR2 FYNNEI. This CDR3 is built from 13 residues. CDR3 in DNA: TGTGCCAGCAGTGAAGTCCTAGCGGGAGGTCAGTACTTC. Translating it yields CASSEVLAGGQYF.

The chain carries TRBV14 and TRBJ2-1; the D gene is possibly TRBD2 (5 bases). Per germline, CDR1 SGHDN and CDR2 FVKESK. CDR3 length equals 16 residues. With 4 bases removed from V and 4 bases from J, the gap between germline ends came to 17 bases. CDR3 protein: CASSRPNLSGYNEQFF. The CDR3 nucleotides are TGTGCCAGCAGCCGGCCTAACCTCAGCGGATACAATGAGCAGTTCTTC.

This CDR3 reads CASSQRSSGRDTISYEQYF. The CDR3, as DNA: TGTGCCAGCAGCCAGAGAAGTAGCGGGAGGGATACCATCTCCTACGAGCAGTACTTC. The rearrangement joins TRBV4-2 to TRBJ2-7, with TRBD2 identical over 11 bases. With V trimmed by 3 bases and J by 0 bases, 13 bases remained unmatched. This CDR3 is built from 19 residues. The germline CDR1 and CDR2 sequences are LGHNA and YNFKEQ.

The chain uses TRBV29-1 and TRBJ2-3; 7 bases match TRBD2. The CDR3 runs to 14 residues. The germline gives CDR1 SQVTM, CDR2 ANQGSEA. V gave up 7 bases and J gave up 1 base; unmatched junction bases: 8. The CDR3 spells CSARLSGGTDTQYF. Written as DNA, the CDR3 is TGCAGCGCTCGCTTGAGCGGGGGCACAGATACGCAGTATTTT.

The rearrangement uses TRBV30 and TRBJ2-1, with no clear D. This CDR3 has 16 amino acids. Germline V gives CDR1 GTSNPN, CDR2 SVGIG (reference sequence). V dropped 0 bases and J dropped 0 bases, with 12 bases sitting between them. CDR3 in amino acids: CAWSVGRTRSYNEQFF. CDR3 nucleotide sequence: TGTGCCTGGAGTGTGGGCCGAACCCGCTCCTACAATGAGCAGTTCTTC.

This chain uses TRBV27 with TRBJ2-3; 8 bases map to TRBD2. The length of the CDR3 is 17 residues. Unmatched junction bases numbered 12, after V lost 5 bases and J lost 2 bases. Germline V gene lookup returns CDR1 MNHEY and CDR2 SMNVEV (reference sequence). The CDR3 DNA is TGTGCCAGCAGTCCGAACAGCGGGAGATCCCTCACAGATACGCAGTATTTT. This gives the protein CASSPNSGRSLTDTQYF.

The rearrangement links TRBV9 to TRBJ2-1; 12 bases agree with TRBD2. The CDR3 is 15 residues long. The germline CDR1 and CDR2 sequences are SGDLS and YYNGEE. V shed 4 bases, J shed 6 bases, and the junction held 5 bases outside the gene matches. The CDR3 spells CASSPGLAGSNEQFF. CDR3 DNA: TGTGCCAGCAGCCCTGGACTAGCGGGAAGCAATGAGCAGTTCTTC.

The chain employs TRBV7-6 and TRBJ1-2, with a possible D match to TRBD1 (6 bases). Germline V gene lookup returns CDR1 SGHVS and CDR2 FNYEAQ. The V end lost 5 bases, the J end lost 9 bases, and 22 bases lay between the germline ends. The CDR3 loop spans 15 amino acids. The CDR3 protein is CASSPLRTATQSYTF. The CDR3 DNA follows: TGTGCCAGCAGCCCCCTCAGGACAGCCACTCAGAGCTACACCTTC.

The chain joins TRBV19 to TRBJ1-2; possible D gene TRBD1, 6 bases. From germline, CDR1 is LNHDA and CDR2 SQIVND (reference sequence). V lost 1 base and J 3 bases, leaving 12 bases between the germline ends. The CDR3 runs 15 residues. The CDR3 region has the DNA TGTGCCAGTAGTATAGGTCCCTCAGGGGACTATGGCTACACCTTC. Encoded protein: CASSIGPSGDYGYTF. Combining the CDR3 with reference TRBV19 and TRBJ1-2 gives the whole variable domain DGGITQSPKYLFRKEGQNVTLSCEQNLNHDAMYWYRQDPGQGLRLIYYSQIVNDFQKGDIAEGYSVSREKKESFPLTVTSAQKNPTAFYLCASSIGPSGDYGYTFGSGTRLTVV.